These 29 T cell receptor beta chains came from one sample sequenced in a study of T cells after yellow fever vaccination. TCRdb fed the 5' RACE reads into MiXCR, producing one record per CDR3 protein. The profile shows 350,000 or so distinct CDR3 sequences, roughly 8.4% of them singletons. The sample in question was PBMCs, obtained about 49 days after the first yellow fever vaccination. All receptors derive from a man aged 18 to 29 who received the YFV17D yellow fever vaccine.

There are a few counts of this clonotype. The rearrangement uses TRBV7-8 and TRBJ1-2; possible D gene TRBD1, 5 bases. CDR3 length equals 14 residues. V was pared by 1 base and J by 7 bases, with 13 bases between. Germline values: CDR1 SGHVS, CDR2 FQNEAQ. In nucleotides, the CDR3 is TGTGCCAGCAGCTTAGACGGGGCCTTGGGTGGCTACACCTTC. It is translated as CASSLDGALGGYTF.

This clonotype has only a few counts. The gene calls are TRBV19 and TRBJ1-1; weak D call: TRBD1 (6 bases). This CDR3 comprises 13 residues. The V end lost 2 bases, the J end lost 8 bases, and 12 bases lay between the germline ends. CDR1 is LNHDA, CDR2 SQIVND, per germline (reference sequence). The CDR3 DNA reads TGTGCCAGTAGTATACTGCGGACAGCCGAAGCTTTCTTT. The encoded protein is CASSILRTAEAFF.

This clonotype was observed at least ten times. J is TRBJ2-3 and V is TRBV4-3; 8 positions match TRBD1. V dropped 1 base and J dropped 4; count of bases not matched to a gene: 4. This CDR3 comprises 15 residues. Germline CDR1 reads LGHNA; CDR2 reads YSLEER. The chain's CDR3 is CASSQVDRGSDTQYF. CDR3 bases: TGCGCCAGCAGCCAAGTCGACAGGGGATCAGATACGCAGTATTTT.

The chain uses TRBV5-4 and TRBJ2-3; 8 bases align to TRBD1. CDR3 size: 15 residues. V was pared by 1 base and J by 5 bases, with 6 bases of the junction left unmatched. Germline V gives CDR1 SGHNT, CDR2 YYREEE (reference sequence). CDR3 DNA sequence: TGTGCCAGCAGCTTGTACAGGGGGGCGGTAGATACGCAGTATTTT. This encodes CASSLYRGAVDTQYF.

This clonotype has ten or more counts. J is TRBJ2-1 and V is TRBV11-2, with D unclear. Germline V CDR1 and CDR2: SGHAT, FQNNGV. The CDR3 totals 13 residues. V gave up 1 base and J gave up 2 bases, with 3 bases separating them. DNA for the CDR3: TGTGCCAGCAGCTTAGGGGCCTACAATGAGCAGTTCTTC. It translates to CASSLGAYNEQFF.

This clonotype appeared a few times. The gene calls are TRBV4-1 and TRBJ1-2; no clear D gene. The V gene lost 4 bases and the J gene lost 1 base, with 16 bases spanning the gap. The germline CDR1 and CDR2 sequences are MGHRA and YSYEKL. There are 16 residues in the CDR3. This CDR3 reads CASSPLRWEGNYGYTF. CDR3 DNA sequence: TGCGCCAGCAGCCCCCTGAGATGGGAAGGTAACTATGGCTACACCTTC.

Here the CDR3 reads CASSNQGDNQPQHF. Written as DNA, the CDR3 is TGTGCCAGCAGTAATCAGGGAGACAATCAGCCCCAGCATTTT. The chain couples TRBV6-2 or TRBV6-3 to TRBJ1-5; TRBD1 is a possible D gene (5 bases). Trimming removed 5 bases at V and 3 bases at J, with 11 bases between. From germline, CDR1 is MNHEY and CDR2 SVGEGT. The CDR3 loop spans 14 amino acids.

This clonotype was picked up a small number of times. The CDR3 nucleotides read TGCGCCAGCAGCCCCGGGACAGGGGCAGCCAAAAACATTCAGTACTTC. Protein product: CASSPGTGAAKNIQYF. V usage is TRBV5-1 and J usage is TRBJ2-4, with 10 bases matching TRBD1. The CDR3 contains 16 residues. J lost 0 bases, V lost 4 bases, and 4 bases had no gene match. Germline loops: CDR1 SGHRS, CDR2 YFSETQ.

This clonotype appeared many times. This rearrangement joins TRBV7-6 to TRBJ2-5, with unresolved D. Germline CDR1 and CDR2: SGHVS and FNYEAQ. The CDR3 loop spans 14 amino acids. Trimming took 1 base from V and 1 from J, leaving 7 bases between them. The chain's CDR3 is CASSLVKGQETQYF. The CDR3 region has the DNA TGTGCCAGCAGCTTAGTTAAAGGCCAAGAGACCCAGTACTTC.

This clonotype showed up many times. Written as DNA, the CDR3 is TGTGCCAGCAGCCAAGTGGGGGCGAGGGAGCAGTTCTTC. Residues: CASSQVGAREQFF. This chain joins TRBV3-1 and TRBJ2-1; D might be TRBD1 (6 bases). V lost 1 base and J lost 10, with 11 bases in between. The length of the CDR3 is 13 residues. Germline-derived CDR1 and CDR2 are LGHDT and YNNKEL (reference sequence).

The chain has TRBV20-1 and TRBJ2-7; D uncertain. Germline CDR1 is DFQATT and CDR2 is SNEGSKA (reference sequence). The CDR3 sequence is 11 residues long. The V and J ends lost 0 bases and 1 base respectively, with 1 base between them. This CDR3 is CSARDSYEQYF. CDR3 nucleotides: TGCAGTGCTAGAGATTCCTACGAGCAGTACTTC.

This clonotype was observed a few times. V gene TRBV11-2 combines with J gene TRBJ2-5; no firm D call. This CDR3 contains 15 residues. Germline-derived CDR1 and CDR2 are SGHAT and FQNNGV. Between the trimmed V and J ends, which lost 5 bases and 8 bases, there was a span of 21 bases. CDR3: CASSPRTYRVDTQYF. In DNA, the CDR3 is TGTGCCAGCAGCCCCCGGACCTATAGGGTCGATACCCAGTACTTC.

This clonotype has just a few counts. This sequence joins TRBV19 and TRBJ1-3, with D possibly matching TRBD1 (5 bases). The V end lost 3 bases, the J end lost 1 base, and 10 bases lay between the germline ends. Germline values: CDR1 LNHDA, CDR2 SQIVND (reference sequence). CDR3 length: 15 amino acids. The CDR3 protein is CASSIIEGSGNTIYF. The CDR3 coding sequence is TGTGCCAGTAGTATTATCGAGGGGTCTGGAAACACCATATATTTT.

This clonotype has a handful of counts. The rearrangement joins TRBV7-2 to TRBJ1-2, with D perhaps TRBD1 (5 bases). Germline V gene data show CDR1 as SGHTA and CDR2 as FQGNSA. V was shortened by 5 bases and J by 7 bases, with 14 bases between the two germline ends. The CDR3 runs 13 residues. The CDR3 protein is CASSADRRTGYTF. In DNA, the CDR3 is TGTGCCAGCAGCGCAGACAGACGTACTGGCTACACCTTC.

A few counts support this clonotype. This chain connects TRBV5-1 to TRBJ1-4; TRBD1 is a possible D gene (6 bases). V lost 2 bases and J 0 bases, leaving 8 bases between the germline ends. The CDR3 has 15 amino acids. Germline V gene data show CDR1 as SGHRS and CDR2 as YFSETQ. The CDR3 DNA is TGCGCCAGCAGCTTAAGACAGGCAACTAATGAAAAACTGTTTTTT. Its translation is CASSLRQATNEKLFF.

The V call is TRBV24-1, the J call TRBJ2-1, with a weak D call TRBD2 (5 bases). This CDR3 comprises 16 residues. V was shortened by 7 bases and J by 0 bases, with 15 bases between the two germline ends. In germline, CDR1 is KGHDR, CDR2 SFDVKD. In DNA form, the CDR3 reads TGTGCCACCAGCGCCCTGGAGGTCAGCTCCTACAATGAGCAGTTCTTC. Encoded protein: CATSALEVSSYNEQFF.

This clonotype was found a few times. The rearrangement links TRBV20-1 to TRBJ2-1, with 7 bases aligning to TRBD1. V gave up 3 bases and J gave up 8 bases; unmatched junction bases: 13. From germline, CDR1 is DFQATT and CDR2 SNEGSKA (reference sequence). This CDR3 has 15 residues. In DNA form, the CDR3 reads TGCAGTGCTAGTCGCCGGGACAGCCTTTGGTATGAGCAGTTCTTC. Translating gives CSASRRDSLWYEQFF.

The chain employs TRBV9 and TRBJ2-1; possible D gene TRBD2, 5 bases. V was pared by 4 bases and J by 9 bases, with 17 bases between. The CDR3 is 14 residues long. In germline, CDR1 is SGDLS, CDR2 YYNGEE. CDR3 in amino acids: CASSRSTGSGEQFF. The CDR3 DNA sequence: TGTGCCAGCAGCAGATCCACGGGCAGCGGTGAGCAGTTCTTC.

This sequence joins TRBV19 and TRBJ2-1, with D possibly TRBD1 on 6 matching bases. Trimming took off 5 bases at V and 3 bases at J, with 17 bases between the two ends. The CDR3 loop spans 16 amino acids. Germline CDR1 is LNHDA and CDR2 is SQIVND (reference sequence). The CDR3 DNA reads TGTGCCAGTAGTCTTCCGGCGGCAGGGGTCTACAATGAGCAGTTCTTC. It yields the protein CASSLPAAGVYNEQFF.

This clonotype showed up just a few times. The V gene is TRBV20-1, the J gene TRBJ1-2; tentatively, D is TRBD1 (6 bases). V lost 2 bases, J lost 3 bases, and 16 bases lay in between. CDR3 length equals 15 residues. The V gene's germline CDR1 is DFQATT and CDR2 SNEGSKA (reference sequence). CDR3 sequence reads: CSARNSRGRDYGYTF. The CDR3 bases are TGCAGTGCTAGAAACTCCAGGGGAAGAGACTATGGCTACACCTTC.

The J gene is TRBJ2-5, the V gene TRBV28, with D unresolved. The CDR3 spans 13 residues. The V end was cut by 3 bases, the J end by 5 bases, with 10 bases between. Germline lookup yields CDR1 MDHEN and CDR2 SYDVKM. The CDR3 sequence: CASSLRVPETQYF. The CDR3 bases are TGTGCCAGCAGTTTGAGAGTTCCGGAGACCCAGTACTTC.

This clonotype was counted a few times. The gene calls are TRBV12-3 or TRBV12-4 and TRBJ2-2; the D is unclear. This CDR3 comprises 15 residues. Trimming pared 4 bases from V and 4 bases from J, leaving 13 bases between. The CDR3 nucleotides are TGTGCCAGCAGTTCTGCTATCCTGGGCACCGGGGAGCTGTTTTTT. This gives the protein CASSSAILGTGELFF.

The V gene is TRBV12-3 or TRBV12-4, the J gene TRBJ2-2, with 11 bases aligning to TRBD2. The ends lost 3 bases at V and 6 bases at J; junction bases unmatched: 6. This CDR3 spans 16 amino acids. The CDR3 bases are TGTGCCAGCAGTTTGCTAGCGGGGGGAAATGCCGGGGAGCTGTTTTTT. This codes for CASSLLAGGNAGELFF.

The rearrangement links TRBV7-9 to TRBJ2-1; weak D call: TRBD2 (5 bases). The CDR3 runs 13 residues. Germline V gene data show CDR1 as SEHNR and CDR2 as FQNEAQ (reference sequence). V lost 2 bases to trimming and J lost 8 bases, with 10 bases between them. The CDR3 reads CASSLTGWDEQFF. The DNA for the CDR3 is TGTGCCAGCAGCTTAACGGGATGGGATGAGCAGTTCTTC.

The CDR3 protein is CASRSGQDLGNTIYF. The CDR3 nucleotides are TGCGCCAGCAGGTCCGGTCAGGACCTTGGAAACACCATATATTTT. This chain uses TRBV4-1 with TRBJ1-3; the D is unclear. V was shortened by 6 bases and J by 3 bases, with 15 bases between the two germline ends. The CDR3 length is 15 residues. Germline V gene sequence: CDR1 MGHRA, CDR2 YSYEKL.

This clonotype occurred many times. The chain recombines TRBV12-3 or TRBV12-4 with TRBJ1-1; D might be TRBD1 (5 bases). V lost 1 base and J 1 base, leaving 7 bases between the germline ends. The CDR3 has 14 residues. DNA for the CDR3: TGTGCCAGCAGTTTAGACCAGGGGAACACTGAAGCTTTCTTT. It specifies CASSLDQGNTEAFF.

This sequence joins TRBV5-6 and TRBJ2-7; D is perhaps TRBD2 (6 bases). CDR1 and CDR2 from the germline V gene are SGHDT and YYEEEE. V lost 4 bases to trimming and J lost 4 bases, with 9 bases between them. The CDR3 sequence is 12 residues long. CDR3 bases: TGTGCCAGCAGCAGCGGGCCGTACGAGCAGTACGTC. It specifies CASSSGPYEQYV.

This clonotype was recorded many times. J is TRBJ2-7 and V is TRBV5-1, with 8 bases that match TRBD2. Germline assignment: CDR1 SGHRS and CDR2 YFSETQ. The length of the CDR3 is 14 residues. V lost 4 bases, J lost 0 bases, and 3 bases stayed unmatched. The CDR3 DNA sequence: TGCGCCAGCAGCGGACTAGCCAGCTCCTACGAGCAGTACGTC. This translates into CASSGLASSYEQYV.

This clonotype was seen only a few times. Here the CDR3 reads CASSQEGSEQFF. The CDR3 DNA reads as TGTGCCAGCAGCCAAGAGGGGAGTGAGCAGTTCTTC. This sequence joins TRBV4-2 and TRBJ2-1, with D possibly TRBD2 on 5 matching bases. CDR3 length: 12 residues. Germline V gene data show CDR1 as LGHNA and CDR2 as YNFKEQ. V lost 0 bases and J lost 9, with 6 bases in between.